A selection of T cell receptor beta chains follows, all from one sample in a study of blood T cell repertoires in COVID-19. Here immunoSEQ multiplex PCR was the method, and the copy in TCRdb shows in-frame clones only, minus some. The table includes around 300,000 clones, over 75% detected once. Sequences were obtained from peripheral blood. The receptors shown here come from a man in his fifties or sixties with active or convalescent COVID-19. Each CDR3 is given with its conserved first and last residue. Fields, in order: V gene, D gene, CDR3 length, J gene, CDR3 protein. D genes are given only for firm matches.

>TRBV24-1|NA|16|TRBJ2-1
CATSDLQGRNYNEQFF
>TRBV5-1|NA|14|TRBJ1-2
CASQGSPPVYGYTF
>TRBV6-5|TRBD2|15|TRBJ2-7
CASSRLAGVSYEQYF
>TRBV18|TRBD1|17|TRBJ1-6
CASSLAPRGTYNSPLHF
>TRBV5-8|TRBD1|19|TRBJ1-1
CASSLEEQGARPSNTEAFF
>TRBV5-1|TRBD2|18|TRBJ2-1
CASSLVGGVAGTNNEQFF
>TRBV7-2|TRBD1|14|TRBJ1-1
CASSLPDRGIEAFF
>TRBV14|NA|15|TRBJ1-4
CASSPLRGLAEKLFF
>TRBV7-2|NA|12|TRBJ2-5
CASSSPGRTQYF
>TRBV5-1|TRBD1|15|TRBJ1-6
CASSPGQAANSPLHF
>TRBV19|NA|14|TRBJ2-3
CASSILGATDTQYF
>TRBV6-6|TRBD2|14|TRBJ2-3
CASSYVLAGDTQYF
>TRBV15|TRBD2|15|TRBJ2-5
CATSREIAGGETQYF
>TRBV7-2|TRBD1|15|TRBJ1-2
CASSPRTGRIYGYTF
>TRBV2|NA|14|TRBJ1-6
CASSTYRVQSPLHF
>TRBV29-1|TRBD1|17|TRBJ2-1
CSVESMPGQGPYNEQFF
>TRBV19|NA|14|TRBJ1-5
CASMARGGHQPQHF
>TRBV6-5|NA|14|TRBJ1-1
CASNSGGGRTEAFF
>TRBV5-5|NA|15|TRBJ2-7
CASSLDVAGSYEQYF
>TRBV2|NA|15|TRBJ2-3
CASRVDSRYTDTQYF
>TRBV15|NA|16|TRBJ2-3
CATSRGRVLGTDTQYF
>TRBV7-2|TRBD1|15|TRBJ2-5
CASSLETGGEETQYF
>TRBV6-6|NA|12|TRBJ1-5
CASSIDSQPQHF
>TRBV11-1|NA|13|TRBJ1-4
CASSSVSNEKLFF
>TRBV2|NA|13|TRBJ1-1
CASKLQANTEAFF
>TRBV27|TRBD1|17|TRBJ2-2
CASSSRTGTGDTGELFF
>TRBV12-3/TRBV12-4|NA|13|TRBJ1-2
CASSFQGANGYTF
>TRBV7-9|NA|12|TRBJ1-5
CASSISNQPQHF
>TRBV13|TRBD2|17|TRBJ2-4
CASSFGGTSGRGNIQYF
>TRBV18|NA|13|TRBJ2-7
CASSPPESYEQYF
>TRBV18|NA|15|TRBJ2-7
CASSPGRTVSYEQYF
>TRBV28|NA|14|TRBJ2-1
CASRTLVSYNEQFF
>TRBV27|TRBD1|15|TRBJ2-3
CASSLVRTGGDTQYF
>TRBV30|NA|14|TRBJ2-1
CAWSEGQPTSEQFF
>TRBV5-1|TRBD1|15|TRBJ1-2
CASSFGQAANYGYTF
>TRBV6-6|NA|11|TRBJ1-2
CASRVNYGYTF
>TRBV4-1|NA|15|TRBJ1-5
CASSLQGPSDQPQHF
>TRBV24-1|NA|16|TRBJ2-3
CATSGVQGSSTDTQYF
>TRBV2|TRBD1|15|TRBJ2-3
CASGDRDRGTDTQYF
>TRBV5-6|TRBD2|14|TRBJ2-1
CASSPGPGGNEQFF
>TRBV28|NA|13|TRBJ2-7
CASAGGAPYEQYF
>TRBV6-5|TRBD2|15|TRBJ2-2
CASSLSGGGTGELFF
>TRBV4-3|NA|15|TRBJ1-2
CASSQREGFNYGYTF
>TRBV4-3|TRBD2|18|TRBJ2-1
CASSQDRKLAGGWNEQFF
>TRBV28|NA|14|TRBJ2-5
CASSLYGYQETQYF
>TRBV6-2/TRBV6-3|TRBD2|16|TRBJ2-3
CASSLGLAGWGDTQYF
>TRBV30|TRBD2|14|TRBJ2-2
CAWKLRGFTGELFF
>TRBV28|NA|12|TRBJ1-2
CASNKGAYGYTF
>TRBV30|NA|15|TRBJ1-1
CAWSVKQGRRTEAFF